The clone carrying this T cell receptor beta chain was counted ten times or more. Its antigen is as yet unknown. This sample is part of a study of response to subunit inactivated influenza vaccine. Using its own MiXCR run on the RT-PCR reads, TCRdb lists one record per CDR3 protein. The data show around 580,000 distinct CDR3 sequences, around 15% seen once. Overall study findings and caveats: New T cells are recruited in small numbers by each seasonal influenza vaccination, according to the authors' suggestion.

The sequence was obtained from a man aged 50-60 years who received an inactivated influenza vaccine. The sample here was PBMCs from blood, taken roughly 12 days after vaccination.

CDR3 loop: CSARDPAGGRTDTQYF. DNA of the CDR3: TGCAGTGCTAGAGATCCCGCAGGGGGACGCACAGATACGCAGTATTTT. The rearrangement links TRBV20-1 to TRBJ2-3, with 7 positions matching TRBD1. Germline values: CDR1 DFQATT, CDR2 SNEGSKA (reference sequence). The length of the CDR3 is 16 residues. J was trimmed by 1 base and V by 0 bases; bases with no gene match: 7.